This T cell receptor beta chain is drawn from a study of blood T cell repertoires in COVID-19. Study context: Acute-phase and convalescent COVID-19 samples originated in the United States, Italy and Spain. Sources were T cells, B-cell-depleted T cells, or PBMCs; the material itself was cDNA or gDNA.

Trimming removed 3 bases from V and 7 bases from J; junction bases left unmatched: 7. Looked up from germline, CDR1 is LNHDA and CDR2 is SQIVND (reference sequence). The CDR3 has 16 amino acids. This clone is a singleton in its sample. In the source study's methods: Counts of nucleated cells, estimated from reference gene primer amplification, were obtained. Libraries were prepared by immunoSEQ multiplex PCR; TCRdb keeps only in-frame clonotypes and omits some of them. The V and J calls and the clone size are those of that table, but D and trimming were determined from the DNA. The sample lists approximately 56,000 clones, approximately 80% occurring once.

The TCR originated in an older man with active COVID-19. This chain connects TRBV19 to TRBJ1-6, with 9 bases that match TRBD1. The sample taken for sequencing was peripheral blood. CDR3 DNA sequence: TGTGCCAGTAGTATGTTTGCCGGGACAGGGAATTCACCCCTCCACTTT. Translation: CASSMFAGTGNSPLHF.